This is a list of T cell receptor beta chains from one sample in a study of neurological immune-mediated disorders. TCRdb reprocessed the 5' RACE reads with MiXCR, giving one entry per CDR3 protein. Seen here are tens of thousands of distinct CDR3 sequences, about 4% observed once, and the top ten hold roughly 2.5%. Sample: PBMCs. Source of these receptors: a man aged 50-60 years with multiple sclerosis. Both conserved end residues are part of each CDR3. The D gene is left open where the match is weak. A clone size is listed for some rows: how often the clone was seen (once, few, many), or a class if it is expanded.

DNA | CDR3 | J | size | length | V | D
TGTGCCAGCAGCCAAGATGGGGACAGGACTAACTATGGCTACACCTTC | CASSQDGDRTNYGYTF | TRBJ1-2 | many | 16 | TRBV4-2 | TRBD1
TGTGCCAGCAGTTCGTTAGCGGGGGGGCGCACCTACAATGAGCAGTTCTTC | CASSSLAGGRTYNEQFF | TRBJ2-1 | many | 17 | TRBV27 | TRBD2
TGTGCCAGCATCGATGATAACACTGAAGCTTTCTTT | CASIDDNTEAFF | TRBJ1-1 | many | 12 | TRBV6-6 | -
TGCGCCAGCAGCCAGGGGGTCCGGGAGACCCAGTACTTC | CASSQGVRETQYF | TRBJ2-5 | many | 13 | TRBV4-1 | -
TGTGCCAGCAGCACCTCCAGGGTCCCCATGATCAATCAGCCCCAGAATTTT | CASSTSRVPMINQPQNF | TRBJ1-5 | - | 17 | TRBV7-8 | -
TGTGCCAGCAGTGAACCCCGACAGGGGAACACTGAAGCTTTCTTT | CASSEPRQGNTEAFF | TRBJ1-1 | many | 15 | TRBV25-1 | TRBD1
TGCGCCAGCAGCTTGGGGGCTGGGGCCAACGTCCTGACTTTC | CASSLGAGANVLTF | TRBJ2-6 | many | 14 | TRBV5-1 | -
TGCGCCAGCAGCTTGGCTCTAGTGGGACAGAGGAACACTGAAGCTTTCTTT | CASSLALVGQRNTEAFF | TRBJ1-1 | many | 17 | TRBV5-1 | TRBD1
TGCGCCAGCAACGACCTTGCAAGGACAGGGCACAATGAGCAGTTCTTC | CASNDLARTGHNEQFF | TRBJ2-1 | many | 16 | TRBV4-1 | TRBD1
TGTGCCATCAGTGAGCTGACAGGGACAGATCAGCCCCAGCATTTT | CAISELTGTDQPQHF | TRBJ1-5 | many | 15 | TRBV10-3 | TRBD1
TGCAGTGCTAGAGACACCGGGACAGGGAACCCCTACGAGCAGTACTTC | CSARDTGTGNPYEQYF | TRBJ2-7 | many | 16 | TRBV20-1 | TRBD1
TGTGCCAGCAGCTTAGGTGAAGAGACCCAGTACTTC | CASSLGEETQYF | TRBJ2-5 | many | 12 | TRBV7-8 | -
TGCGCCAGCATCCAGGGGTTGCGGGGTACCCAGTACTTC | CASIQGLRGTQYF | TRBJ2-5 | many | 13 | TRBV5-1 | -
TGTGCCAGCAGCCCAAGGGGACTAGCGGGGGGTAGCACAGATACGCAGTATTTT | CASSPRGLAGGSTDTQYF | TRBJ2-3 | many | 18 | TRBV9 | TRBD2
TGCGCCAGCAGCTTGGGTAGCGGGGGCTACAATGAGCAGTTCTTC | CASSLGSGGYNEQFF | TRBJ2-1 | many | 15 | TRBV5-1 | TRBD2
TGCGCCAGCAGCGTAGGCCGGACTAGCGGGGTCACAGATACGCAGTATTTT | CASSVGRTSGVTDTQYF | TRBJ2-3 | few | 17 | TRBV5-1 | TRBD2
TGCGCCAGCAACCCCCCTAGCGGGGAAAACACAGATACGCAGTATTTT | CASNPPSGENTDTQYF | TRBJ2-3 | many | 16 | TRBV5-1 | TRBD2
TGCAGTGCCCGAAGGGGGGCAGAGACCCAGTACTTC | CSARRGAETQYF | TRBJ2-5 | many | 12 | TRBV20-1 | -
TGTGCCAGCAGTGCCGGGACAGGGGGCAATCAGCCCCAGCATTTT | CASSAGTGGNQPQHF | TRBJ1-5 | many | 15 | TRBV27 | TRBD1
TGCGCCAGCAGCTTGGCCGGAATAGGCCAAGAGACCCAGTGCTTC | CASSLAGIGQETQCF | TRBJ2-5 | few | 15 | TRBV5-1 | -
TGTGCCAGCAGCTTGGCCCCCCGGGGAAGCTCACCCCTCCACTTT | CASSLAPRGSSPLHF | TRBJ1-6 | many | 15 | TRBV5-5 | -
TGCGCCAGCAGCTTGGCCGGGACAGGGGATGAAAAACTGTTTTTT | CASSLAGTGDEKLFF | TRBJ1-4 | many | 15 | TRBV5-1 | TRBD1
TGTGCCAGCAGCCAAGATTCAGGGAACACCGGGGAGCTGTTTTTT | CASSQDSGNTGELFF | TRBJ2-2 | many | 15 | TRBV4-2 | -
TGCGCCAGCAGCTTGAACAGGGGGCGCGAAGAGCAGTACTTC | CASSLNRGREEQYF | TRBJ2-7 | - | 14 | TRBV5-1 | TRBD1
TGTGCCAGCAGACGAGAGCGGACGGGCAGGGCGTACACTGAAGCTTTCTTT | CASRRERTGRAYTEAFF | TRBJ1-1 | many | 17 | TRBV12-3/TRBV12-4 | -
TGTGCCAGCAGTTTATCCGACAGGAACACTGAAGCTTTCTTT | CASSLSDRNTEAFF | TRBJ1-1 | many | 14 | TRBV28 | -
TGCGCCAGCAGCTTGGGACAGGGTGCGAAGACAGAGACCCAGTACTTC | CASSLGQGAKTETQYF | TRBJ2-5 | many | 16 | TRBV5-1 | TRBD1
TGCGCCAGCAGCCACCGACAGGGGGCCGCAGATACGCAGTATTTT | CASSHRQGAADTQYF | TRBJ2-3 | many | 15 | TRBV5-1 | TRBD1
TGCAGTGCTAGTGGGCTAGCGGGGGCCCAAGAGACCCAGTACTTC | CSASGLAGAQETQYF | TRBJ2-5 | many | 15 | TRBV20-1 | TRBD2
TGCAGTGCCCAAGAAACAGGGGTTCAGCCCCAGCATTTT | CSAQETGVQPQHF | TRBJ1-5 | many | 13 | TRBV20-1 | TRBD1
TGTGCCAGCAGCTCCACAGAAACCCCACCCTTGAACACTGAAGCTTTCTTT | CASSSTETPPLNTEAFF | TRBJ1-1 | many | 17 | TRBV21-1 | -
TGTGCCAGCAGCCCCGGACAGGGGAGAGAGACCCAGTACTTC | CASSPGQGRETQYF | TRBJ2-5 | many | 14 | TRBV7-8 | TRBD1
TGCAGTGCAAGCAGGGGACCGGAAGCTTTCTTT | CSASRGPEAFF | TRBJ1-1 | many | 11 | TRBV20-1 | -
TGTGCCAGCAGCTTGGACAGAGCCTACGAGCAGTACTTC | CASSLDRAYEQYF | TRBJ2-7 | few | 13 | TRBV7-8 | -
TGCGCCAGCAGCTTAGCGGGGGGCCTCAATGAGCAGTTCTTC | CASSLAGGLNEQFF | TRBJ2-1 | many | 14 | TRBV5-1 | TRBD2
TGCGCCAGCAGCATGTGGACAGGGCAAGCGGATACGCAGTATTTT | CASSMWTGQADTQYF | TRBJ2-3 | many | 15 | TRBV5-1 | TRBD1
TGTGCCAGCAGTCCCGGGACAGGGGGCAACACTGAAGCTTTCTTT | CASSPGTGGNTEAFF | TRBJ1-1 | - | 15 | TRBV27 | TRBD1
TGCGCCAGCAGCCGACGGGGCTGGGGACCCTACGAGCAGTACTTC | CASSRRGWGPYEQYF | TRBJ2-7 | many | 15 | TRBV4-3 | -
TGCAGCGTTGCGGACTTTCAGACCTTC | CSVADFQTF | TRBJ1-2 | few | 9 | TRBV29-1 | -
TGCGCCAGCAGCTTGGCCCGCGGGGGCAACCTTCGCTCCTACAATGAGCAGTTCTTC | CASSLARGGNLRSYNEQFF | TRBJ2-1 | many | 19 | TRBV5-1 | -
TGCAGTGCTAGGTCCAAATATGGCTACACCTTC | CSARSKYGYTF | TRBJ1-2 | few | 11 | TRBV20-1 | -
TGTGCCAGCAGCTCCCGCCCTACTAGCGGGGGGGGTGATACGCAGTATTTT | CASSSRPTSGGGDTQYF | TRBJ2-3 | many | 17 | TRBV7-2 | TRBD2
TGTGCCAGCAGACCGACACATAGCTACGAGCAGTACTTC | CASRPTHSYEQYF | TRBJ2-7 | many | 13 | TRBV7-2 | -
TGCGCCAGCAGCTTGGGATCCGCTTCAAGCAATCAGCCCCAGAATTTT | CASSLGSASSNQPQNF | TRBJ1-5 | few | 16 | TRBV5-1 | -
TGTGCCAGTAGTATCCCGATGAGGGTCGGCGACTATGGCTACACCTTC | CASSIPMRVGDYGYTF | TRBJ1-2 | many | 16 | TRBV19 | -
TGTGCCAGCAGTGCGCTGCCTCACGGGGCTTTCTTT | CASSALPHGAFF | TRBJ1-1 | - | 12 | TRBV12-3/TRBV12-4 | -
TGCAGTGCCTCGACAGTGTCAGGCTTCAATGAGCAGTTCTTC | CSASTVSGFNEQFF | TRBJ2-1 | many | 14 | TRBV20-1 | -
TGTGCCAGCACGCCGCCTGGGTCCTACGAGCAGTACTTC | CASTPPGSYEQYF | TRBJ2-7 | many | 13 | TRBV6-6 | -
TGTGCCAGCAGCACCGGGACAGGAATGCGCAATCAGCCCCAGCATTTT | CASSTGTGMRNQPQHF | TRBJ1-5 | many | 16 | TRBV6-2/TRBV6-3 | TRBD1
TGTGCCAGCAGCTTGTATTTAACAGGGAACAATCAGCCCCAGCATTTT | CASSLYLTGNNQPQHF | TRBJ1-5 | many | 16 | TRBV5-6 | -
TGTGCCAGCGATCGCGGGGGACAGGGAAAGAGGGGCTACACCTTC | CASDRGGQGKRGYTF | TRBJ1-2 | many | 15 | TRBV6-1 | TRBD1
TGCGCCAGCAGCTTGAAGGACGGGACAGGGGTAAATGAGCAGTTCTTC | CASSLKDGTGVNEQFF | TRBJ2-1 | many | 16 | TRBV5-1 | TRBD1
TGTGCCAGCAGTCGGGGCCCTCGGGAGCAGTACTTC | CASSRGPREQYF | TRBJ2-7 | many | 12 | TRBV25-1 | -
TGTGCCAGCAGTGCGAAAAATAAACCGGGGCCACAAGAGACCCAGTACTTC | CASSAKNKPGPQETQYF | TRBJ2-5 | many | 17 | TRBV27 | -